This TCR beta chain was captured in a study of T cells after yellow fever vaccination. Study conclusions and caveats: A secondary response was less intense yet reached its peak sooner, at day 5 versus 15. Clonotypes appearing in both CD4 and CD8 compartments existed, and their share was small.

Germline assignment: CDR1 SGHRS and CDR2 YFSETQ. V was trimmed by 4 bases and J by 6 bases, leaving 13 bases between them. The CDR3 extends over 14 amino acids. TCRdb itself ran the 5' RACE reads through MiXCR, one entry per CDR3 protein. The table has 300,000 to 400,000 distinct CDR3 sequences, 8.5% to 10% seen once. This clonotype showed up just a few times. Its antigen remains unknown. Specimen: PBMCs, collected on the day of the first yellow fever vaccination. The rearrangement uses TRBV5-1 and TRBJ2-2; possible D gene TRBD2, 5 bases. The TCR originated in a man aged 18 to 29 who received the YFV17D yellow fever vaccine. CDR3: CASSVAGGPGELFF. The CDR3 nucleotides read TGCGCCAGCAGCGTAGCAGGCGGGCCCGGGGAGCTGTTTTTT.